These 22 T cell receptor beta chains were all obtained from the same sample, sequenced in a study of blood T cells in healthy people across ages. The authors ran a second PCR of 7 to 11 cycles using a sample-barcoded 5' primer and a J-beta primer mix. TCRdb processed the 5' RACE reads anew with MiXCR; each CDR3 protein has one entry. The data show about 1.7 million distinct CDR3 sequences, 28% seen once. The sample comprised blood. Every receptor here comes from a woman in her twenties or thirties in good health.

There are many counts of this clonotype. The rearrangement joins TRBV9 to TRBJ2-7; TRBD2 matches 7 bases. The CDR3 totals 15 residues. Germline V gives CDR1 SGDLS, CDR2 YYNGEE. Losses at the gene ends were 0 bases for V and 1 base for J; bases not matched to a gene: 4. The CDR3 coding sequence is TGTGCCAGCAGCGTAGGGGAGGGAGGTTCCTACGAGCAGTACTTC. Protein product: CASSVGEGGSYEQYF.

Comments on this clonotype: This may be a read error: a much more frequent sequence differs by one nucleotide. The rearrangement joins TRBV10-2 to TRBJ2-6, with a tentative D call TRBD1 (5 bases). Germline assignment: CDR1 WSHSY and CDR2 SAAADI. This CDR3 region has 14 residues. The CDR3 nucleotides read TGCGCCAGCAGAGAGGTCTCTGGGGCCAACGTCCGGACTTTC. This encodes CASREVSGANVRTF.

The chain employs TRBV12-3 or TRBV12-4 and TRBJ1-4; TRBD1 might be the D (6 bases). V was cut by 9 bases and J by 10 bases, with 18 bases left in between. CDR3 size: 13 residues. The CDR3 region has the DNA TGTGCCAGTCGGAAGCAGGGGTTGGGAAAACTGTTTTTT. Its protein is CASRKQGLGKLFF.

The chain is built from TRBV27 and TRBJ2-5; 7 bases map to TRBD2. J was trimmed by 0 bases and V by 6 bases; bases with no gene match: 16. CDR1 and CDR2 from the germline V gene are MNHEY and SMNVEV (reference sequence). The CDR3 is 18 amino acids. CDR3 amino acids: CASSPRKGRAGHQETQYF. Written as DNA, the CDR3 is TGTGCCAGCAGCCCTAGAAAGGGTCGAGCGGGGCACCAAGAGACCCAGTACTTC.

On this clonotype: The CDR3 carries no conserved terminal phenylalanine or tryptophan, so it likely arises from a read error. This chain connects TRBV5-5 to TRBJ2-3, with D perhaps matching TRBD1 or TRBD2 (5 bases each). V gave up 0 bases and J gave up 4 bases, with 12 bases separating them. This CDR3 spans 15 amino acids. Germline V lookup: CDR1 SGHKS, CDR2 YYEKEE (reference sequence). The CDR3 protein is CASSLVGGNADTQYC. As DNA, the CDR3 is TGTGCCAGCAGCTTGGTTGGGGGAAACGCAGATACGCAGTATTGT.

This clonotype was counted a few times. The gene calls are TRBV7-9 and TRBJ2-3, with 7 bases identical to TRBD2. This CDR3 has 16 amino acids. Germline V gene data show CDR1 as SEHNR and CDR2 as FQNEAQ (reference sequence). J gave up 0 bases and V 3 bases, and 6 bases lay outside the gene matches. The CDR3 coding sequence is TGTGCCAGCAGCTTCACCGGACTAGGGAGCACAGATACGCAGTATTTT. It specifies CASSFTGLGSTDTQYF.

The chain employs TRBV4-3 and TRBJ2-7; either TRBD1 or TRBD2 may fit D (6 bases each). The germline V and J ends were trimmed by 0 bases and 5 bases, with 8 bases remaining between them. Germline loops: CDR1 LGHNA, CDR2 YSLEER. CDR3 length: 13 residues. The CDR3 is CASSQERGDEQYF. CDR3 bases: TGCGCCAGCAGCCAAGAAAGGGGGGACGAGCAGTACTTC.

This chain uses TRBV25-1 with TRBJ2-3; D tentatively fits TRBD1 or TRBD2 (5 bases each). The germline V gene encodes CDR1 MGHDK and CDR2 SYGVNS. The CDR3 has 15 residues. The V end was cut by 6 bases, the J end by 0 bases, with 13 bases between. Here the CDR3 reads CASRRDGTSTDTQYF. The CDR3 region has the DNA TGTGCCAGCAGACGGGACGGAACTAGCACAGATACGCAGTATTTT.

The gene calls are TRBV25-1 and TRBJ1-2, with D maybe TRBD1 (6 bases). The CDR3 is made up of 14 amino acids. CDR1 MGHDK and CDR2 SYGVNS come from the germline V gene. V was clipped by 2 bases and J by 2 bases, with 9 bases between them. This CDR3 reads CASSENRGNYGYTF. In nucleotides, the CDR3 is TGTGCCAGCAGTGAAAATAGGGGGAACTATGGCTACACCTTC.

This clonotype was found a few times. The chain employs TRBV5-1 and TRBJ2-7, with 10 bases that match TRBD1. Germline trimming cut 0 bases from V and 5 bases from J; bases unmatched to any gene: 5. Germline V lookup: CDR1 SGHRS, CDR2 YFSETQ. The CDR3 runs to 15 residues. CDR3 residues: CASSLGQGAGDEQYF. CDR3 bases: TGCGCCAGCAGCTTGGGACAGGGGGCGGGGGACGAGCAGTACTTC. The full variable domain, rest sourced from reference TRBV5-1 and TRBJ2-7, is KAGVTQTPRYLIKTRGQQVTLSCSPISGHRSVSWYQQTPGQGLQFLFEYFSETQRNKGNFPGRFSGRQFSNSRSEMNVSTLELGDSALYLCASSLGQGAGDEQYFGPGTRLTVT.

This clonotype showed up many times. CDR3 in amino acids: CATSRDPSYEQYF. The CDR3 bases are TGTGCCACCAGCAGAGATCCCTCCTACGAGCAGTACTTC. The chain uses TRBV15 and TRBJ2-7; D unclear. The germline V gene encodes CDR1 LNHNV and CDR2 YYDKDF (reference sequence). The CDR3 contains 13 residues. The V end lost 0 bases, the J end lost 0 bases, and 3 bases lay between the germline ends.

The genes are TRBV4-1 and TRBJ2-7, with D perhaps matching TRBD1 (6 bases). The CDR3 runs to 16 residues. Germline V CDR1 and CDR2: MGHRA, YSYEKL. Trimming removed 1 base from V and 2 bases from J, with 15 bases in between. The CDR3 sequence: CASSQGRGTWTYEQYF. DNA for the CDR3: TGCGCCAGCAGCCAAGGCAGGGGAACGTGGACCTACGAGCAGTACTTC.

The table lists this clonotype with many counts. The chain has TRBV12-3 or TRBV12-4 and TRBJ2-7; 9 bases map to TRBD1. CDR3 size: 14 residues. V shed 5 bases and J 5 bases; nucleotides not matched to a gene: 7. CDR3 sequence (DNA): TGTGCCAGCAGTACCCGGGACAGGGTCGACGAGCAGTACTTC. This encodes CASSTRDRVDEQYF.

The chain uses TRBV12-3 or TRBV12-4 and TRBJ2-7; 9 bases map to TRBD1. TRBJ2-5 explains the end of the DNA better; the J call may be wrong. The CDR3 totals 14 residues. The CDR3 sequence is CASSFGTGIKTQYF. As DNA, the CDR3 is TGTGCCAGCAGTTTCGGGACAGGGATAAAGACCCAGTACTTC.

There are a few counts of this clonotype. This chain joins TRBV7-6 and TRBJ1-2; D may be TRBD1 (5 bases). The CDR3 has 14 residues. Germline-derived CDR1 and CDR2 are SGHVS and FNYEAQ. V dropped 5 bases and J dropped 4 bases, with 14 bases sitting between them. The CDR3 spells CASSPGPGTYGYTF. DNA of the CDR3: TGTGCCAGCAGCCCCGGGCCAGGGACCTATGGCTACACCTTC.

This clonotype was found many times. The rearrangement links TRBV6-6 to TRBJ2-7; perhaps D is TRBD1 or TRBD2 (5 bases each). Trimming cost V 2 bases and J 2 bases, with 13 bases left between them. Germline assignment: CDR1 MNHNY and CDR2 SVGAGI (reference sequence). The CDR3 runs to 15 residues. CDR3 in amino acids: CASSYAGRATYEQYF. The CDR3 DNA sequence: TGTGCCAGCAGTTACGCGGGCAGGGCCACCTACGAGCAGTACTTC.

This chain links TRBV2 with TRBJ2-5, with 11 bases aligning to TRBD2. Germline CDR1 SNHLY, CDR2 FYNNEI. The CDR3 has 15 residues. With 7 bases clipped from V and 1 base from J, the junction kept 5 bases outside the gene matches. This CDR3 reads CASKLAGASQETQYF. The CDR3 nucleotides are TGTGCCAGCAAACTAGCGGGAGCATCCCAAGAGACCCAGTACTTC.

The chain recombines TRBV20-1 with TRBJ1-5; D may be TRBD1 (6 bases). This CDR3 contains 14 residues. Per the germline V gene, CDR1 is DFQATT and CDR2 is SNEGSKA (reference sequence). The V end lost 5 bases, the J end lost 4 bases, and 15 bases lay between the germline ends. CDR3 DNA sequence: TGCAGTGCTGGAACCGGGACACTTAATCAGCCCCAGCATTTT. It codes for CSAGTGTLNQPQHF.

This clonotype was recorded many times. The rearrangement uses TRBV5-6 and TRBJ2-1; tentative D call: TRBD1 (5 bases). This CDR3 region has 14 residues. Germline lookup yields CDR1 SGHDT and CDR2 YYEEEE. Trimming shortened V by 0 bases and J by 8 bases, and 12 bases separated the two germline ends. The CDR3 bases are TGTGCCAGCAGCTTGGTGGACCCCAGGGATGAGCAGTTCTTC. Encoded protein: CASSLVDPRDEQFF.

The sample holds many counts of this clonotype. The gene calls are TRBV2 and TRBJ1-2; D gene uncertain. CDR1 is SNHLY, CDR2 FYNNEI, per germline. Trimming left V 3 bases short and J 7 bases short, with 3 bases between. This CDR3 has 10 residues. The CDR3 DNA sequence: TGTGCCAGCAGTGAGGGTGGCTACACCTTC. Its translation is CASSEGGYTF.

The chain uses TRBV20-1 and TRBJ2-3; D may be TRBD2 (6 bases). The CDR3 has 15 residues. Germline CDR1 and CDR2: DFQATT and SNEGSKA (reference sequence). V shed 6 bases and J shed 4 bases, with 20 bases lying between them. CDR3: CSAVDPRGNSDTQYF. CDR3 bases: TGCAGTGCGGTGGATCCGCGGGGAAATTCAGATACGCAGTATTTT.

This clonotype was picked up many times. The gene calls are TRBV28 and TRBJ1-4; D might be TRBD1 (6 bases). Germline CDR1 and CDR2: MDHEN and SYDVKM. V was trimmed by 1 base and J by 3 bases, leaving 12 bases between them. There are 16 residues in the CDR3. In nucleotides, the CDR3 is TGTGCCAGCAGTTTATCACTGACAGGTCCTAATGAAAAACTGTTTTTT. Translating gives CASSLSLTGPNEKLFF.